The entry below describes one T cell receptor (beta chain). What it recognizes is unknown. These data are taken from a study of vaccination effects on CD4 cells after COVID-19. The study's findings and limits: Clones arising from infection and from vaccination showed marked clonal contraction late after vaccination. Healthy vaccinees' vaccine-induced clones included only 1 of 255 cross-reacting with common cold coronaviruses.

J gave up 0 bases and V 6 bases, and 8 bases lay outside the gene matches. The CDR3 spans 16 residues. In germline, CDR1 is LNHDA, CDR2 SQIVND (reference sequence). The repertoire was sequenced with immunoSEQ multiplex PCR; TCRdb's copy has only in-frame clones and lacks some. The top ten clones hold 4.5% to 7% of a sample with under 60,000 clones, 65% to 80% of them seen once. At the end of 10 days of culture, CD4+ T cells were isolated. Days 3 and 7 saw half the medium replaced with IL-2 medium. J is TRBJ2-7 and V is TRBV19; 10 nucleotides line up with TRBD1. The sequence was obtained from a human donor who received a COVID-19 vaccine. Specimen: CD4+ T cells from PBMCs cultured without peptide, collected before COVID-19 vaccination. The CDR3 sequence is CASSSLWTGGSYEQYF. CDR3 DNA sequence: TGTGCCAGTAGCTCTCTGTGGACAGGGGGCTCCTACGAGCAGTACTTC.